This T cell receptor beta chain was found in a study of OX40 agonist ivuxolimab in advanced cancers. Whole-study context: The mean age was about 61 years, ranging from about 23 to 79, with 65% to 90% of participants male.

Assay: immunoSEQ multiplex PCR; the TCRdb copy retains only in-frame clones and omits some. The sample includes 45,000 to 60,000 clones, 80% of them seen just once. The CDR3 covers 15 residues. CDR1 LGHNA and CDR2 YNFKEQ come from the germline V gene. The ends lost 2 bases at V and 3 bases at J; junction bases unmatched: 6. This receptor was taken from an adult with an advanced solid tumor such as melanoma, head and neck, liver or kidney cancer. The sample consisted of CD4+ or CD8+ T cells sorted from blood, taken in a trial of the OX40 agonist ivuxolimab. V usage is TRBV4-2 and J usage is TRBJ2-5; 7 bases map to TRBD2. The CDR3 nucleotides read TGTGCCAGCAGCCAAAAGGGGAGCGGGAAAGAGACCCAGTACTTC. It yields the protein CASSQKGSGKETQYF.